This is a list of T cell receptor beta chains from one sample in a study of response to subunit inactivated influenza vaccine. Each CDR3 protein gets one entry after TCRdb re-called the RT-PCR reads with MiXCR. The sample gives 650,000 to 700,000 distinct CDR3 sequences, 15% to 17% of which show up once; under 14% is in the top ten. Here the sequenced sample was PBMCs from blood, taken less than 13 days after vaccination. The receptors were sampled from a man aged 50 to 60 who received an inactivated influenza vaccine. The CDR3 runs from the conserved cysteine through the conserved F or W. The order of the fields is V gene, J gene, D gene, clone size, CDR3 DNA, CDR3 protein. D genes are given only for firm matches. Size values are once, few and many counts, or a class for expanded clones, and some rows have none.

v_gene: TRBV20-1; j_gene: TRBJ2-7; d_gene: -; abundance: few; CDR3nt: TGCAGTGCTCCTGTCGCCTACGAGCAGTACTTC; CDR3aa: CSAPVAYEQYF
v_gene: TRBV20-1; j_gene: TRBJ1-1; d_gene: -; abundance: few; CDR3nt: TGCAGTGCTAGCCGACAGGCACTTGGCACTGAAGCTTTCTTT; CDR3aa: CSASRQALGTEAFF
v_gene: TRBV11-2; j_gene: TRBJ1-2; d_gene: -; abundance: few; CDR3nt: TGTGCCAGCAGCGAGGAGAGCTATGGCTACACCTTC; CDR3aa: CASSEESYGYTF
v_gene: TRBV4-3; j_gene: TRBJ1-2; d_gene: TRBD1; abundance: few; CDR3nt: TGCGCCAGCAGCCAACCCGGGACAGGGGGCGCGTCTGGCTACACCTTC; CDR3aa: CASSQPGTGGASGYTF
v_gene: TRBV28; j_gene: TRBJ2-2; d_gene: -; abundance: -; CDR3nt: TGTGCCAGCCTCCCCAGTTCGAACACCGGGGAGCTGTTTTTT; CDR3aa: CASLPSSNTGELFF
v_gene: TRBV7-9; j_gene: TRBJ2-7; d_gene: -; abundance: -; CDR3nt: TGTGCCAGCAGCCCAACTTGGGGGCCCGCTCGGGACGAGCAGTACTTC; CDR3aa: CASSPTWGPARDEQYF
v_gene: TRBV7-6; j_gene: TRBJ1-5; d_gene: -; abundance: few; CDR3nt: TGTGCCAGCAGCTTAATCGGAGGGAGGGGGAGTCAGCCCCAGCATTTT; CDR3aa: CASSLIGGRGSQPQHF
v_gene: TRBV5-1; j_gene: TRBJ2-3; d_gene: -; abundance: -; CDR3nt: TGCGCCAGCAGCCAGTGGACGGGTGGGCAAGATACGCAGTATTTT; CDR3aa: CASSQWTGGQDTQYF
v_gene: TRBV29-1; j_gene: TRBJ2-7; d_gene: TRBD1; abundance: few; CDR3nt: TGCAGCGTTGAGCTTCGGACAGGGAGAGGCGAGCAGTACTTC; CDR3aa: CSVELRTGRGEQYF
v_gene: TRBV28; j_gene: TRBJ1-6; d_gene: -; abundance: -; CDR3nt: TGTGCCAGCAGCCTCAGGGCGGGTGGTTCACCCCTCCACTTT; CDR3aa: CASSLRAGGSPLHF
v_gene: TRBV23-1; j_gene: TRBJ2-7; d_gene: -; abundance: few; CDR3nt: TGCGCCAGCCCATCTCCGGAGGGGCAGTGCAGCTCCTACGAGCAGTACTTC; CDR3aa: CASPSPEGQCSSYEQYF
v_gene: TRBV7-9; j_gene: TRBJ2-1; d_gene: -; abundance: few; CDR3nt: TGTGCCAGCAGCCACCTCTACAATGAGCAGTTCTTC; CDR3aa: CASSHLYNEQFF
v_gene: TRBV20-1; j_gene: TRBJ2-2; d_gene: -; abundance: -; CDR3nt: TGCAGTGCTACCCAGGGGGGGGCGAACACCGGGGAGCTGTTTTTT; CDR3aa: CSATQGGANTGELFF
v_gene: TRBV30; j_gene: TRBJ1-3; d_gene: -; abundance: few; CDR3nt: TGTGCCTGGAGATTATCCGGGGCCTCTGGAAACACCATATATTTT; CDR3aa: CAWRLSGASGNTIYF
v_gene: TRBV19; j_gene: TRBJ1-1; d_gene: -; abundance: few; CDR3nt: TGTGCCAGTATTTCCGGGTGGGCTGAAGCTTTCTTT; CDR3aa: CASISGWAEAFF
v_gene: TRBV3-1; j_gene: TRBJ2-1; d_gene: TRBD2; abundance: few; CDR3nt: TGTGCCAGTGGACTAGCGGGAGTAGATGAGCAGTTCTTC; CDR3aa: CASGLAGVDEQFF
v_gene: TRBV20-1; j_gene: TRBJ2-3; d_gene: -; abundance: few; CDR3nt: TGCAGTGCTAGCGGGCAGGCTGCAGATACGCAGTATTTT; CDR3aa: CSASGQAADTQYF
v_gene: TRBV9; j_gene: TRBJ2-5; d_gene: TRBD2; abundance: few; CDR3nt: TGTGCCAGCAGCGTAGTGGCGGGACTAGCGGTCCAAGAGACCCAGTACTTC; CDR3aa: CASSVVAGLAVQETQYF
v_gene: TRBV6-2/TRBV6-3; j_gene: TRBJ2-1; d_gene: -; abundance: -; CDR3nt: TGTGCCAGCGGCCACGGGGGTGAGCAGTTCTTC; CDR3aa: CASGHGGEQFF
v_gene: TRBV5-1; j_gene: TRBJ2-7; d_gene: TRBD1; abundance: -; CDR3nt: TGCGCCAGCAGCTCTATTTCAGGGGGCGAGCAGTACTTC; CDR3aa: CASSSISGGEQYF
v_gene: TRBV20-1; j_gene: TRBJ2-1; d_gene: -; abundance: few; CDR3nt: TGCAGTGCTGACAAATCGAATGAGCAGTTCTTC; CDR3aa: CSADKSNEQFF
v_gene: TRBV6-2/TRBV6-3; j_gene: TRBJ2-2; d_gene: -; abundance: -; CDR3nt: TGTGCCAGCAGTTACTTTTCCTCCGGGGAGCTGTTTTTT; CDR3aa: CASSYFSSGELFF
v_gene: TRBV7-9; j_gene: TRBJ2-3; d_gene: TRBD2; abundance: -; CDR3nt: TGTGCCAGCAGCTTTAGCGGGACCACAGATACGCAGTATTTT; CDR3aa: CASSFSGTTDTQYF
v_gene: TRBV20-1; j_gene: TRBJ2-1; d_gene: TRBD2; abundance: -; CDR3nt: TGCAGTGCTAACCTTGGAGGAGGACTAGGCCCACCCTTC; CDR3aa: CSANLGGGLGPPF
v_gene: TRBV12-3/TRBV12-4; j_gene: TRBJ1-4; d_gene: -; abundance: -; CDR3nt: TGTGCCAGCAGTTTAGGACCTTATAATGAAAAACTGTTTTTT; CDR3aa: CASSLGPYNEKLFF
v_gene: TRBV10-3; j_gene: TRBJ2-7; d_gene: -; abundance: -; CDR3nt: TGTGCCATCAGTGAGCCACCTTACGAGCAGTACTTC; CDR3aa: CAISEPPYEQYF
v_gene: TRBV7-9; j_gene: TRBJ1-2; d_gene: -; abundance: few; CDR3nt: TGTGCCAGCAGCTTAGCAGGGGGACTCGGCTACACCTTC; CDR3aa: CASSLAGGLGYTF
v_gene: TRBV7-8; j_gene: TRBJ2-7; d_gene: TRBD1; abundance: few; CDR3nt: TGTGCCAGCAGCCCCATGGAGGACAGGAGGACCAACGAGCAGTACTTC; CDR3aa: CASSPMEDRRTNEQYF
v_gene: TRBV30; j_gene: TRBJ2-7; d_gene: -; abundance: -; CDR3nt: TGTGCCTGGAGTGTTCGGGACTTCTTTAGACCCGGCGAGCAGTACTTC; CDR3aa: CAWSVRDFFRPGEQYF
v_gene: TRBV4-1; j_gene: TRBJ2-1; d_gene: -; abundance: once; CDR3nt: TGCGCCAGCAGCCATTTGGGGGCGTCGGACAATGAGCAGTTCTTC; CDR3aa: CASSHLGASDNEQFF
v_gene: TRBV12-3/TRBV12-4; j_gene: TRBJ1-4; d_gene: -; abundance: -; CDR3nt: TGTGCCAGCAGTTTGGGGAATGAAAAACTGTTTTTT; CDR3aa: CASSLGNEKLFF
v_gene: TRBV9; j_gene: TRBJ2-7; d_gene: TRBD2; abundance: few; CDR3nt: TGTGCCAGCAGCGTAAGCGGGAGTTCTCTTTACGAGCAGTACTTC; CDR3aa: CASSVSGSSLYEQYF
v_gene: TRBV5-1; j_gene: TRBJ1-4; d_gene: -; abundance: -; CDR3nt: TGCGCCAGCAGCCCCGGGGGGGGGGCTGCACTCCCTGAAAAACTGTTTTTT; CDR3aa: CASSPGGGAALPEKLFF
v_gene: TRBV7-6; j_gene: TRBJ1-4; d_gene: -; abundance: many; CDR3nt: TGTGCCAGCAGCTTAGGGGCAGTAGATGAAAAACTGTTTTTT; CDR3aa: CASSLGAVDEKLFF